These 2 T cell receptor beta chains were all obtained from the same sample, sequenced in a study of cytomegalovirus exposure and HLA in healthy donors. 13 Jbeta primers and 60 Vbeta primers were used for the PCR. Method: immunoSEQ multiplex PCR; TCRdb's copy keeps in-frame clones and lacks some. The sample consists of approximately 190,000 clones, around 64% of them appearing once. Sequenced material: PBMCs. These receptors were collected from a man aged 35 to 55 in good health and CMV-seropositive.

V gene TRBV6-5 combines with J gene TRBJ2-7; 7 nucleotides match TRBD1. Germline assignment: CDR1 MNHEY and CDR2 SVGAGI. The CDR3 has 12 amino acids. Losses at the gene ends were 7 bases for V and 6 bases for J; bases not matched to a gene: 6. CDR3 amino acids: CASTEGGPEQYF. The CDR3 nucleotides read TGTGCCAGCACCGAAGGGGGCCCCGAGCAGTACTTC.

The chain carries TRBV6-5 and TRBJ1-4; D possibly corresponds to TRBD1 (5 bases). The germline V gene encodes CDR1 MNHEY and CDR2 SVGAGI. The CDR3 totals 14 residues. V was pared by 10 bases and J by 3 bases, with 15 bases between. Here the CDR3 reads CATSRGGSNEKLFF. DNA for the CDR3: TGTGCCACATCCCGCGGGGGGTCTAATGAAAAACTGTTTTTT.